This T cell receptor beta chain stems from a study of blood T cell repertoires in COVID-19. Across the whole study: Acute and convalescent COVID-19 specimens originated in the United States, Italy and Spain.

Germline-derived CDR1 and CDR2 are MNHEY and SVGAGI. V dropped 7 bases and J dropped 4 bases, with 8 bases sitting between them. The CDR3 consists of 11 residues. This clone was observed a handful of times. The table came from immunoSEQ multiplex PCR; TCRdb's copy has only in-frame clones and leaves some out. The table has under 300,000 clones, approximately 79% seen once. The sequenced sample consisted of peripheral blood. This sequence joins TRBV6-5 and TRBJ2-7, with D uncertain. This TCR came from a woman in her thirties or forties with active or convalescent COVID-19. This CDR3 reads CASTEAYEQYV. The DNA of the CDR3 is TGTGCCAGCACCGAGGCTTACGAGCAGTACGTC.